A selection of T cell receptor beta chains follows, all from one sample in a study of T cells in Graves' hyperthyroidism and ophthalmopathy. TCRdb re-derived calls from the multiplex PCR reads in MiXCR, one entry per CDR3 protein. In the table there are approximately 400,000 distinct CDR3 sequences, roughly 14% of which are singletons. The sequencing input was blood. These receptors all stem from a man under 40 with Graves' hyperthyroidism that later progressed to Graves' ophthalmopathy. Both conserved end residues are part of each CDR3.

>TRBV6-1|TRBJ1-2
CASKREGGVSYGYTF
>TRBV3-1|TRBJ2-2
CASRYLNTGELFF
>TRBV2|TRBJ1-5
CASSRTQQPQHF
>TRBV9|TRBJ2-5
CASSVGGGYQETQYF
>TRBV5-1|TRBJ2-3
CASSLTVASTDTQYF
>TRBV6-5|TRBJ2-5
CASSYSTGPETQYF
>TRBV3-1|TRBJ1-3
CASSQTGVSGNTIYF
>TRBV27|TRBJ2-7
CASSLKISSYEQYF
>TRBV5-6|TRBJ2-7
CASSSRDSPYEQYF
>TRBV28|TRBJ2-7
CASSLGGREYEQYF
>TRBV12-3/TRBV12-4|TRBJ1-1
CASSLKGVIEAFF
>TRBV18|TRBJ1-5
CASSPLNGGGPQHF
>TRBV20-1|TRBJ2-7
CSALGGVSYEQYF
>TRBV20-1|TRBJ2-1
CSASALGVRGRSGSYNEQFF
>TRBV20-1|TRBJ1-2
CSAPPAGQFSYGYTF
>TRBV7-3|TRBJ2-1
CASSPEGTSDDYNEQFF
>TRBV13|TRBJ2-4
CASSPGDIAKNIQYF
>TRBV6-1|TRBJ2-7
CASREPGQSYEQYF
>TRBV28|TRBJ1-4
CASSLGQGATNEKLFF
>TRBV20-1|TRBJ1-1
CSGSEGSGAFF
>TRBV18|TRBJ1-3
CASSPPGIGDTIYF
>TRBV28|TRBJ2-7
CASSFGGANYEQYF
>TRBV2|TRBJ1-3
CASSESGAGPNTIYF
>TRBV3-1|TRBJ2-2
CASSQAGIGELFF
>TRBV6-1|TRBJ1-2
CASSPIGGANYGYTF
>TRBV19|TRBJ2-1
CASTPGTNYNEQFF
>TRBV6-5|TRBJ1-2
CASSYSVPLGSGYTF
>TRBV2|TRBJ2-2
CASSEGLTGELFF
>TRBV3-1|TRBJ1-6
CASSQDPSGRSPLHF
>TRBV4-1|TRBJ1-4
CASSQGGTGKKLFF
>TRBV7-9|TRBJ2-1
CASSFGTGSNEQFF
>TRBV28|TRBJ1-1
CASSTQGKTEAFF
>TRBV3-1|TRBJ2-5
CASSHLAEKETQYF
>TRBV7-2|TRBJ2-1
CASSPHIVGGKIEQFF
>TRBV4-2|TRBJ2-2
CASSQDLGGETGELFF
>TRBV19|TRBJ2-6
CASSKGTGANVLTF
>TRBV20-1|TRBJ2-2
CSASGGHGELFF
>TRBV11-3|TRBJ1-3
CASSATTGIGNTIYF
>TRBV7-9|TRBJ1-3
CASSSQGANSGNTIYF